The clone carrying this T cell receptor (beta chain) has more than one count but fewer than ten. Its antigen is still unknown. These data belong to a study of cytomegalovirus exposure and HLA in healthy donors. Regarding the study as a whole: Most of the CMV-associated TCR beta chains (in a later analysis) appeared to be HLA-restricted. It was in a later analysis that TCR association rates were seen to vary by HLA locus, highest for DRB1 and lowest for HLA-C.

Germline CDR1 is SQVTM and CDR2 is ANQGSEA. This CDR3 contains 13 residues. The ends lost 5 bases at V and 2 bases at J; junction bases unmatched: 2. The PCR contained 60 Vbeta and 13 Jbeta primers. Clones were read by immunoSEQ multiplex PCR, and TCRdb kept only the in-frame ones, dropping some. The repertoire holds 90,000 to 140,000 clones, with around four fifths as singletons. The chain joins TRBV29-1 to TRBJ1-4, with TRBD1 identical over 7 bases. The TCR was taken from a woman between 40 and 50 years old in good health and CMV-seropositive. The sequenced material came from PBMCs. The CDR3: CSVSRGTNEKLFF. Here the CDR3 DNA reads TGCAGCGTTTCCAGGGGGACTAATGAAAAACTGTTTTTT.